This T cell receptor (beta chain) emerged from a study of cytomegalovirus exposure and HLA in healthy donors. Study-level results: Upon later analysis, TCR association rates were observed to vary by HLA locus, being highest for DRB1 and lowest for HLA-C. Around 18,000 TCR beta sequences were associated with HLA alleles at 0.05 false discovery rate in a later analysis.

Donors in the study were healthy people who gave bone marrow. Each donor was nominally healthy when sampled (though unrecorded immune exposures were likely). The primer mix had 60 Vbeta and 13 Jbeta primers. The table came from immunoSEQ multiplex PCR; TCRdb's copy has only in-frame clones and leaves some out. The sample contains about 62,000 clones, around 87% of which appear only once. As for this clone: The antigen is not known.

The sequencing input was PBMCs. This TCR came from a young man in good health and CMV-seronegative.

CDR3 region: CASSPGDSHNEQFF. CDR3 sequence (DNA): TGTGCCAGCAGCCCGGGGGACAGCCACAATGAGCAGTTCTTC. V is TRBV7-3 and J is TRBJ2-1, with D tentatively TRBD1 (7 bases). This CDR3 has 14 amino acids. Germline CDR1 and CDR2: SGHTA and FQGTGA. Between the trimmed V and J ends, which lost 5 bases and 5 bases, there was a span of 13 bases.